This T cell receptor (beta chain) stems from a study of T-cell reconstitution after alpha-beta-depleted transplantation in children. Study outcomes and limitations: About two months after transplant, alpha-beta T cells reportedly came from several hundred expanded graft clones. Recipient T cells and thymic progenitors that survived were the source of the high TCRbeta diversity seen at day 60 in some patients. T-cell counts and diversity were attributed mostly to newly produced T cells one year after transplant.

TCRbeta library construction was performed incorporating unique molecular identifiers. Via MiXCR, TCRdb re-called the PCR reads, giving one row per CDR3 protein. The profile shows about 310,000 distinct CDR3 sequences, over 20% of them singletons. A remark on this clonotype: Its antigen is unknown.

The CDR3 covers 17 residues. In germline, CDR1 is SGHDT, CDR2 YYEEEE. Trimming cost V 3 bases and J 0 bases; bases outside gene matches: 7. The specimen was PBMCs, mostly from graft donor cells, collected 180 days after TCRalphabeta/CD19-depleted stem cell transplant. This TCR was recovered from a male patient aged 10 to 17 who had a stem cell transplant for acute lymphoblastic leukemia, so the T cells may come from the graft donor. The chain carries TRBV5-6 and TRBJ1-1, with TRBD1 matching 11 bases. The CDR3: CASSSDRGQIMNTEAFF. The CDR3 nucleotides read TGTGCCAGCAGCTCGGACAGGGGGCAAATAATGAACACTGAAGCTTTCTTT.